Reported below is one TCR beta chain. Its antigen remains undetermined. Base qualities are not provided; no much larger clone lies one nucleotide away. This entry comes from a study of Graves' ophthalmopathy and Graves' hyperthyroidism (dated by TCRdb to 2017 to 2018). Regarding the study in general: Peripheral blood was collected before any treatment was given, at the time of initial diagnosis. Once sampling was done, hyperthyroidism patients were given methimazole at a starting dose of 30 mg daily, while ophthalmopathy patients were given high-dose intravenous methylprednisolone. TCR beta repertoire signatures were used to distinguish Graves' ophthalmopathy from Graves' hyperthyroidism and to predict progression to ophthalmopathy. In total, 120 to 150 blood samples were TCR-sequenced: fewer than 50 ophthalmopathy, approximately 80 hyperthyroidism and 17 hyperthyroidism-to-ophthalmopathy patients. An independent validation cohort was composed of 18 hyperthyroidism patients and 17 patients who later progressed from hyperthyroidism to ophthalmopathy. In roughly six hyperthyroidism patients, T-cell repertoires of thyroid tissue and blood were compared. To explore V-J signatures that distinguish ophthalmopathy from hyperthyroidism, a discovery set of about a hundred patients was enrolled, made up of more than 40 with ophthalmopathy and some 58 with stable hyperthyroidism.

General study outcomes and caveats: Most of the expanded thyroid clonotypes with a frequency above 0.001 were also detected in blood, and it was suggested that the thyroid immune response may be reflected by blood repertoires. In validation, the model predicted ophthalmopathy progression with about 70% sensitivity and approximately 75% specificity; 12 predicted patients were CT-confirmed with GO in a median of 6.5 months. No statistical method was used to predetermine the sample size, and group allocation was not hidden from the investigators. In cross-validation, the 13-signature model distinguished ophthalmopathy from stable hyperthyroidism with 85% to 90% sensitivity and just under 84% specificity, and in the test set the corresponding values were approximately 80% and 75%.

For repertoire sequencing, the TCR beta CDR3 regions were amplified from RNA transcripts. The first round was an RT-PCR using HTBI primers with the Qiagen OneStep RT-PCR kit, and this first round was followed by a second-round multiplex PCR, then size selection and purification. The libraries underwent paired-end sequencing with 100 bp reads on an Illumina HiSeq2000. On the study's bioinformatics: SOAPnuke was used for read processing, and reads with adapters, uncalled bases, a mean Phred below 15, or no exact constant-primer or identifier match were discarded. COPE v1.2.5 was used to merge high-quality paired reads. Clonotypes were defined as unique nucleotide sequences and were aligned to IMGT TRB V, D and J references using MiTCR v1.1. Analysis was restricted to V-J combinations with a frequency above 0.0001, which covered just over 98% of repertoires. For each V-J combination, a TCR clonal expansion and chaos score was defined as F50 clonal expansion divided by the chaos observed in the TCRdist matrix. Welch's t-statistics and random forest were used to narrow the features down to 10 to 15 V-J combinations, which were then fed into a naive Bayes classifier. The similarity between thyroid and blood repertoires was quantified using the Morisita-Horn index. Clones were called with MiXCR by TCRdb after fastp trimmed the public reads at Q25, and only in-frame beta chains were retained. Identical CDR3 proteins give one entry, which carries the most common genes and DNA. TCRdb, not the authors, supplied the V and J calls. The sample table records 23,000 or so distinct CDR3 sequences; almost 50% of these occur just once. The ten largest clones take up approximately 7% of the sample.

From a lookup of the germline V gene (reference sequence), CDR1 and CDR2 are DFQATT and SNEGSKA. Trimming removed 1 base from V and 1 base from J, leaving 16 bases between the germline ends. Spanning cysteine to phenylalanine, the CDR3 consists of 17 amino acids. Just CDR3 DNA is preserved here, 51 bases in frame from base 1. A patient counted as having stable hyperthyroidism if there was no progression to ophthalmopathy within 18 months of follow-up. Patients with hyperthyroidism were aged 18 to 65 years, had been newly diagnosed, and had a disease duration of less than 2 months. Anyone with other autoimmune diseases, uncontrolled infections, pregnancy or lactation was excluded from the study. Clinical symptoms, serum thyroxine, TRAb, thyroid ultrasound and orbital computed tomography were used for diagnosis. Using Ficoll-Paque density gradient centrifugation, PBMCs were isolated from about 10 ml of fresh peripheral blood. Total RNA was extracted with Trizol reagent and quality-checked on an Agilent 2100 Bioanalyzer.

The sequenced material came from peripheral blood. The sequence joins TRBV20-1 to TRBJ2-2; the D gene could be TRBD1 or TRBD2, each one agreeing over 5 bases. This TCR derives from an adult woman with stable Graves' hyperthyroidism. The CDR3 sequence is CSARGIGGHLNTGELFF. The nucleotides read TGCAGTGCTAGAGGAATAGGAGGACATCTGAACACCGGGGAGCTGTTTTTT.